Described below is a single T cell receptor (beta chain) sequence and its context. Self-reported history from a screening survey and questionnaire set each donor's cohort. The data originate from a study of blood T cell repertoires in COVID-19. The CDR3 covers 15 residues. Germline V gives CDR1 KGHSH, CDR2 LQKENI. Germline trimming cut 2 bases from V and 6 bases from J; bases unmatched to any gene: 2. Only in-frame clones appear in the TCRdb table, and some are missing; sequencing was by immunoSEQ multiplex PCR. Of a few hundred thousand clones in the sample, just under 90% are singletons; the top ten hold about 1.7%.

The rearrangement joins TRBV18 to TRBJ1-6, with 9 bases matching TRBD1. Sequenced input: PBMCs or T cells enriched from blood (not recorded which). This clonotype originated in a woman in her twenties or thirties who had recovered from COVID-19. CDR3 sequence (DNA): TGTGCCAGCTCACCAAGGGACAGGGCTAATTCACCCCTCCACTTT. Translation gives CASSPRDRANSPLHF.